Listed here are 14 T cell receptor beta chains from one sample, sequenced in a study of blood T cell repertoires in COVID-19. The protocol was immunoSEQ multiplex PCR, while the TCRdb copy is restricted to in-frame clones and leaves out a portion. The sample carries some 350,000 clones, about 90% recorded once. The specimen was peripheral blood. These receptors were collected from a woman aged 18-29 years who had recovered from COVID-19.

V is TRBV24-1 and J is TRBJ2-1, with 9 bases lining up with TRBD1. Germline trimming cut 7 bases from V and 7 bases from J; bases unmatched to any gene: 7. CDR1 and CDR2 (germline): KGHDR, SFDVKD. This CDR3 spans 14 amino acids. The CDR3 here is CATSHRQGGNEQFF. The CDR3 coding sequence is TGTGCCACCAGCCACAGACAGGGGGGGAATGAGCAGTTCTTC.

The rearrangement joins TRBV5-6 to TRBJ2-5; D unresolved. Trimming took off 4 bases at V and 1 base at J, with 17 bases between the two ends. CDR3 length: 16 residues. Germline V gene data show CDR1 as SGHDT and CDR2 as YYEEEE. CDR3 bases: TGTGCCAGCAGCCCCTCCGCCCGGTCACGCCAAGAGACCCAGTACTTC. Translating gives CASSPSARSRQETQYF.

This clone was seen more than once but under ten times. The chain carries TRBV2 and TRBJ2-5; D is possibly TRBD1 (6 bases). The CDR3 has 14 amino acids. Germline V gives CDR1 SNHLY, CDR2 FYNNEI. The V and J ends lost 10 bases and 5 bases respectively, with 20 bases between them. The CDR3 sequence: CATRRGGDWETQYF. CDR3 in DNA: TGTGCCACTAGACGAGGGGGAGATTGGGAGACCCAGTACTTC.

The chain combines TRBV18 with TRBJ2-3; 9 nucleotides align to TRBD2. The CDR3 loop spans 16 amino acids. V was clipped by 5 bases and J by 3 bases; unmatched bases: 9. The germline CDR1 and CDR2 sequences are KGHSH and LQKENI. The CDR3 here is CASSTKAGGRTDTQYF. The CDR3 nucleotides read TGTGCCAGCTCAACAAAAGCGGGAGGAAGGACAGATACGCAGTATTTT.

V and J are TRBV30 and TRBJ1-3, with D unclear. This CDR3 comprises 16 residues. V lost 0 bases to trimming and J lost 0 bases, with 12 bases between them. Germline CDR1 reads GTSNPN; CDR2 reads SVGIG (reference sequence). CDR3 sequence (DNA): TGTGCCTGGAGTGTTCCGACACAATACTCTGGAAACACCATATATTTT. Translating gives CAWSVPTQYSGNTIYF.

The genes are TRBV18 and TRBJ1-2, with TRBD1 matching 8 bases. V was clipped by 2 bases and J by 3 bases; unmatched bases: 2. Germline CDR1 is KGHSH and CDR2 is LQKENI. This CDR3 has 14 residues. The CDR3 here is CASSPNRGDYGYTF. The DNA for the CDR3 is TGTGCCAGCTCACCAAACAGGGGGGACTATGGCTACACCTTC.

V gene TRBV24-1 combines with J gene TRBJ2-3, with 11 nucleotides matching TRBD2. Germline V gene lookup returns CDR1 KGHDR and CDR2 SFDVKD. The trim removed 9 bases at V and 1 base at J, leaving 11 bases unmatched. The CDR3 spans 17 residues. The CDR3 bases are TGTGCCACCCCCCCCCTTAGCGGGAGGGGGGGCACAGATACGCAGTATTTT. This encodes CATPPLSGRGGTDTQYF.

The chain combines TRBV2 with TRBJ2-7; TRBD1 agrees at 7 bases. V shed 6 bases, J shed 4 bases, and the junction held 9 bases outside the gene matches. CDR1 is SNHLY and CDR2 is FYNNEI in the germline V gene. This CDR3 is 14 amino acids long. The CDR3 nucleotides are TGTGCCAGCAGCTATGGGACAGTATCTTACGAGCAGTACGTC. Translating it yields CASSYGTVSYEQYV.

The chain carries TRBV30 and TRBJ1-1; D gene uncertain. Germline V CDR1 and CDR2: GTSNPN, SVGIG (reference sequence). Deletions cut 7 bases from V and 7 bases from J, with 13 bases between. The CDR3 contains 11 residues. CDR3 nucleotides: TGTGCCTCGGGATTCAGAAGTGAAGCTTTCTTT. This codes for CASGFRSEAFF.

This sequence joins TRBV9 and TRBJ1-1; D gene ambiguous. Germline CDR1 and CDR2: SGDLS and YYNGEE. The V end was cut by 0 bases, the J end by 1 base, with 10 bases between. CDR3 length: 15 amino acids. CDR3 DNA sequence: TGTGCCAGCAGCGTAGTCCCTGAGGCGAACACTGAAGCTTTCTTT. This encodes CASSVVPEANTEAFF.

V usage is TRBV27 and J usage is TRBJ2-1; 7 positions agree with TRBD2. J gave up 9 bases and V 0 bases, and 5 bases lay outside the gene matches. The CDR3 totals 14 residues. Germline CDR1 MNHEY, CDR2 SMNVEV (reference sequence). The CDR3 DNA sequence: TGTGCCAGCAGTTTATCATGGGGGGGAGTTGAGCAGTTCTTC. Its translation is CASSLSWGGVEQFF.

The CDR3 nucleotides are TGTGCCACCCGACAGGGGAATCAGCCCCAGCATTTT. The encoded protein is CATRQGNQPQHF. This chain joins TRBV10-3 and TRBJ1-5, with 8 bases aligning to TRBD1. Germline V CDR1 and CDR2: ENHRY, SYGVKD. CDR3 length: 12 amino acids. V lost 10 bases, J lost 4 bases, and 3 bases stayed unmatched.

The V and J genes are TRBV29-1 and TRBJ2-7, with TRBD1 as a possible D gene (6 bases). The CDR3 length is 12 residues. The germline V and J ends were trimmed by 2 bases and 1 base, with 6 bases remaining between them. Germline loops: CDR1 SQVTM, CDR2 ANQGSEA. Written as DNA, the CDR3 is TGCAGCGTTGAAACAGGGTCCTACGAGCAGTACGTC. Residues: CSVETGSYEQYV.

CDR3: CAITLREGGTEAFF. CDR3 bases: TGTGCCATCACCCTAAGGGAGGGGGGGACTGAAGCTTTCTTT. This sequence joins TRBV6-6 and TRBJ1-1; D possibly corresponds to TRBD1 (6 bases). Germline lookup yields CDR1 MNHNY and CDR2 SVGAGI (reference sequence). The CDR3 is 14 residues long. V shed 10 bases and J shed 5 bases, with 20 bases lying between them.